Sequencing of this T cell receptor beta chain was carried out in a study of T cell changes during pregnancy in multiple sclerosis. Germline CDR1 reads SGHTA; CDR2 reads FQGNSA. CDR3 size: 14 residues. V dropped 1 base and J dropped 3 bases, with 10 bases sitting between them. Data came from immunoSEQ multiplex PCR; TCRdb stores just in-frame clones and leaves some out. The table lists some 60,000 clones, around nine tenths of them singletons. The gene calls are TRBV7-2 and TRBJ2-7, with D possibly TRBD2 on 5 matching bases. This TCR derives from a female donor with multiple sclerosis, enrolled in a pregnancy study. Sequences were derived from peripheral blood, sampled after pregnancy. In DNA form, the CDR3 reads TGTGCCAGCAGCTTAGGCACCGGACTCTACGAGCAGTACTTC. It yields the protein CASSLGTGLYEQYF.